Listed below are T cell receptor beta chains from one sample, sequenced in a study of regulatory T cells in long-lasting Graves disease. One entry per CDR3 protein results from TCRdb running MiXCR on the multiplex PCR reads. Here the sample spans approximately 540,000 distinct CDR3 sequences, approximately 12% being singletons. These sequences were also reported in another study, on T cells in Graves' hyperthyroidism and ophthalmopathy.

The sequenced sample was peripheral blood mononuclear cells (PBMCs), obtained at new diagnosis, from a patient treated with antithyroid drugs. The receptors were gathered from a woman aged 25 to 39 with Graves disease. The CDR3 runs from the conserved cysteine through the conserved F or W. Fields, in order: J gene, clone size, V gene, D gene, CDR3 DNA, CDR3 protein. The D gene is left open where the match is weak. Clone sizes are given selectively: once, few, many, or a class where the clone is expanded.

j_call: TRBJ2-3
clone_size: NA
v_call: TRBV24-1
d_call: NA
cdr3_nt: TGTGCCACCAGTGATTTGAGTGGGGATACGCAGTATTTT
cdr3_aa: CATSDLSGDTQYF

j_call: TRBJ2-1
clone_size: many
v_call: TRBV9
d_call: NA
cdr3_nt: TGTGCCAGCAGCGGAGGGTCGGGGGCTAGCTCCTACAATGAGCAGTTCTTC
cdr3_aa: CASSGGSGASSYNEQFF

j_call: TRBJ1-6
clone_size: many
v_call: TRBV13
d_call: NA
cdr3_nt: TGTGCCAGCAGCCCCGGACAACACCTTTCACCCCTCCACTTT
cdr3_aa: CASSPGQHLSPLHF

j_call: TRBJ2-2
clone_size: many
v_call: TRBV2
d_call: TRBD1
cdr3_nt: TGTGCCAGCAGGGGCACCGGGACAGGGAACACCGGGGAGCTGTTTTTT
cdr3_aa: CASRGTGTGNTGELFF

j_call: TRBJ1-6
clone_size: many
v_call: TRBV6-2/TRBV6-3
d_call: NA
cdr3_nt: TGTGCCAGCAGTTACTCGAGTTTGGCGTCACCCCTCCACTTT
cdr3_aa: CASSYSSLASPLHF

j_call: TRBJ1-3
clone_size: many
v_call: TRBV7-2
d_call: NA
cdr3_nt: TGTGCCAGCAGCCCCTGGCACAGCTCTGGAAACACCATATATTTT
cdr3_aa: CASSPWHSSGNTIYF

j_call: TRBJ1-2
clone_size: many
v_call: TRBV27
d_call: NA
cdr3_nt: TGTGCCAGCAGGGGTGCGGACGGATACTATGGCTACACCTTC
cdr3_aa: CASRGADGYYGYTF

j_call: TRBJ2-1
clone_size: many
v_call: TRBV30
d_call: TRBD2
cdr3_nt: TGTGCCTGGGGCCTCAGGCTAGCGGGAACCGATGAGCAGTTCTTC
cdr3_aa: CAWGLRLAGTDEQFF

j_call: TRBJ2-1
clone_size: many
v_call: TRBV20-1
d_call: TRBD2
cdr3_nt: TGCAGTGCAGGGGGACTAGCGATCTACAATGAGCAGTTCTTC
cdr3_aa: CSAGGLAIYNEQFF

j_call: TRBJ1-5
clone_size: NA
v_call: TRBV19
d_call: NA
cdr3_nt: TGTGCCAGTAGAGTGAGCTATAGCAATCAGCCCCAGCATTTT
cdr3_aa: CASRVSYSNQPQHF

j_call: TRBJ2-7
clone_size: many
v_call: TRBV10-3
d_call: TRBD1
cdr3_nt: TGTGCCATCAGAGGGGGCGGGTTCGAGCAGTACTTC
cdr3_aa: CAIRGGGFEQYF

j_call: TRBJ1-1
clone_size: many
v_call: TRBV11-3
d_call: TRBD1
cdr3_nt: TGTGCCAGCAGCTCATCAGGGGGCGCGAACACTGAAGCTTTCTTT
cdr3_aa: CASSSSGGANTEAFF

j_call: TRBJ2-7
clone_size: NA
v_call: TRBV30
d_call: TRBD2
cdr3_nt: TGTGCCTGCCAGGTCGTACCGGGACTAGCAGGCGACGAGCAGTACTTC
cdr3_aa: CACQVVPGLAGDEQYF

j_call: TRBJ1-1
clone_size: many
v_call: TRBV9
d_call: NA
cdr3_nt: TGTGCCAGCAGCGCCGCGGACCTGGGGACTGAAGCTTTCTTT
cdr3_aa: CASSAADLGTEAFF

j_call: TRBJ2-7
clone_size: many
v_call: TRBV11-1
d_call: NA
cdr3_nt: TGTGCCAGCAGCTTTGCCTCCTACGAGCAGTACTTC
cdr3_aa: CASSFASYEQYF

j_call: TRBJ1-1
clone_size: few
v_call: TRBV19
d_call: NA
cdr3_nt: TGTGCCAGTAGTTATTCAGGGCTCAGGGGAACTGAAGCTTTCTTT
cdr3_aa: CASSYSGLRGTEAFF

j_call: TRBJ2-3
clone_size: many
v_call: TRBV10-3
d_call: NA
cdr3_nt: TGTGCCATCAGCCCAGGACAGCCAGATACGCAGTATTTT
cdr3_aa: CAISPGQPDTQYF

j_call: TRBJ2-7
clone_size: many
v_call: TRBV19
d_call: NA
cdr3_nt: TGTGCCAGTAGTCTCAGGGGAAGGAGGTCCTACGAGCAGTACTTC
cdr3_aa: CASSLRGRRSYEQYF

j_call: TRBJ2-3
clone_size: many
v_call: TRBV4-1
d_call: TRBD1
cdr3_nt: TGCGCCAGCAGCCATGGAGGGACAGGGGGCCCAGATACGCAGTATTTT
cdr3_aa: CASSHGGTGGPDTQYF

j_call: TRBJ2-2
clone_size: NA
v_call: TRBV2
d_call: NA
cdr3_nt: TGTGCCAGCAGTGAAATCCGGGTCAACACCGGGGAGCTGTTTTTT
cdr3_aa: CASSEIRVNTGELFF

j_call: TRBJ2-7
clone_size: many
v_call: TRBV11-2
d_call: TRBD2
cdr3_nt: TGTGCCAGCAGCTTACGGGCACTAGCGGGCCTCTACTACGAGCAGTACTTC
cdr3_aa: CASSLRALAGLYYEQYF

j_call: TRBJ2-3
clone_size: NA
v_call: TRBV24-1
d_call: TRBD1
cdr3_nt: TGTGCCACCAGTGACGACAGGGGGCGGGCAGATACGCAGTATTTT
cdr3_aa: CATSDDRGRADTQYF

j_call: TRBJ1-3
clone_size: NA
v_call: TRBV7-9
d_call: NA
cdr3_nt: TGTGCCAGCAGCTTCGACCTAAACACCATATATTTT
cdr3_aa: CASSFDLNTIYF

j_call: TRBJ1-2
clone_size: many
v_call: TRBV28
d_call: TRBD1
cdr3_nt: TGTGCCAGCAGTCTGCTCCCCGACAGGGGGCATCTGCCTAACTATGGCTACACCTTC
cdr3_aa: CASSLLPDRGHLPNYGYTF

j_call: TRBJ2-7
clone_size: few
v_call: TRBV19
d_call: TRBD2
cdr3_nt: TGTGCCAGTAGTGGGGCGGGGGACGCCTACGAGCAGTACTTC
cdr3_aa: CASSGAGDAYEQYF

j_call: TRBJ1-2
clone_size: many
v_call: TRBV3-1
d_call: NA
cdr3_nt: TGTGCCAGCAGCCATGTAGGTAACTATGGCTACACCTTC
cdr3_aa: CASSHVGNYGYTF

j_call: TRBJ2-1
clone_size: many
v_call: TRBV19
d_call: NA
cdr3_nt: TGTGCCAGTAGTCCGCTCGAACCCTCACTTACGCAGTTCTTC
cdr3_aa: CASSPLEPSLTQFF

j_call: TRBJ2-1
clone_size: NA
v_call: TRBV6-1
d_call: TRBD1
cdr3_nt: TGTGCCAGCAGCACGACAGGGGTCGAGCAGTTCTTC
cdr3_aa: CASSTTGVEQFF

j_call: TRBJ2-2
clone_size: many
v_call: TRBV6-1
d_call: NA
cdr3_nt: TGTGCCACCTCCTCTCTCACCGGGGAGCTGTTTTTT
cdr3_aa: CATSSLTGELFF

j_call: TRBJ1-3
clone_size: many
v_call: TRBV27
d_call: NA
cdr3_nt: TGTGCCAGCAGTTTCGGCAGCCCAGGAGCTGGAAACACCATATATTTT
cdr3_aa: CASSFGSPGAGNTIYF

j_call: TRBJ2-3
clone_size: few
v_call: TRBV4-3
d_call: NA
cdr3_nt: TGCGCCAGCAGCCAACTCAGCGTTGAACCTACTAGCACAGATACGCAGTATTTT
cdr3_aa: CASSQLSVEPTSTDTQYF

j_call: TRBJ2-2
clone_size: many
v_call: TRBV29-1
d_call: TRBD2
cdr3_nt: TGCAGCGCTTGGACTAGCTCCGGGGAGCTGTTTTTT
cdr3_aa: CSAWTSSGELFF

j_call: TRBJ2-2
clone_size: NA
v_call: TRBV5-6
d_call: NA
cdr3_nt: TGTGCCAGCAGCTTAATTAGGGTCCGGACCGGGGAGCTGTTTTTT
cdr3_aa: CASSLIRVRTGELFF

j_call: TRBJ1-2
clone_size: many
v_call: TRBV27
d_call: NA
cdr3_nt: TGTGCCAGCAGTCCACGGGAGAGGAGCTATGGCTACACCTTC
cdr3_aa: CASSPRERSYGYTF

j_call: TRBJ2-7
clone_size: many
v_call: TRBV18
d_call: NA
cdr3_nt: TGTGCCAGCTCACCAGGGGCACATACCCCTGGCGAGCAGTACTTC
cdr3_aa: CASSPGAHTPGEQYF

j_call: TRBJ1-2
clone_size: few
v_call: TRBV6-1
d_call: NA
cdr3_nt: TGTGCCAGCAGTAGGACACGCGGTCGAGGCTACACCTTC
cdr3_aa: CASSRTRGRGYTF

j_call: TRBJ2-7
clone_size: NA
v_call: TRBV19
d_call: TRBD1
cdr3_nt: TGTGCCAGTAGTATGGCCGGGACAGGGGGCTACGAGCAGTACTTC
cdr3_aa: CASSMAGTGGYEQYF

j_call: TRBJ2-3
clone_size: NA
v_call: TRBV11-2
d_call: TRBD2
cdr3_nt: TGTGCCAGCAGCTTAGCCACTAGCGGGTTTTCTAGCACAGATACGCAGTATTTT
cdr3_aa: CASSLATSGFSSTDTQYF

j_call: TRBJ1-4
clone_size: few
v_call: TRBV6-5
d_call: NA
cdr3_nt: TGTGCCGGCAGTTACTCGTCGCTCGCAACTAATGAAAAACTGTTTTTT
cdr3_aa: CAGSYSSLATNEKLFF

j_call: TRBJ2-1
clone_size: NA
v_call: TRBV7-9
d_call: NA
cdr3_nt: TGTGCCAGCAGCTTACCCGGGAGAAACAATGAGCAGTTCTTC
cdr3_aa: CASSLPGRNNEQFF

j_call: TRBJ2-2
clone_size: many
v_call: TRBV7-9
d_call: NA
cdr3_nt: TGTGCCAGCAGCTTAACCGGGGAGCTGTTTTTT
cdr3_aa: CASSLTGELFF

j_call: TRBJ2-3
clone_size: many
v_call: TRBV20-1
d_call: NA
cdr3_nt: TGCAGTGCCAATCGGGACTCCACAGATACGCAGTATTTT
cdr3_aa: CSANRDSTDTQYF

j_call: TRBJ1-1
clone_size: many
v_call: TRBV12-3/TRBV12-4
d_call: NA
cdr3_nt: TGTGCCAGCAGTTTCTTCCTGAACACTGAAGCTTTCTTT
cdr3_aa: CASSFFLNTEAFF

j_call: TRBJ2-7
clone_size: NA
v_call: TRBV6-1
d_call: TRBD2
cdr3_nt: TGTGCCACCACGGACCCGGGACTAGCGGACGAGCAGTACTTC
cdr3_aa: CATTDPGLADEQYF

j_call: TRBJ1-2
clone_size: many
v_call: TRBV2
d_call: TRBD1
cdr3_nt: TGTGCCAGCGAGGGGACAGGGCTGTCTGGCTACACCTTC
cdr3_aa: CASEGTGLSGYTF

j_call: TRBJ2-7
clone_size: many
v_call: TRBV4-1
d_call: NA
cdr3_nt: TGCGCCAGCAGCCAAGTAGGCAGCCTCTACGAGCAGTACTTC
cdr3_aa: CASSQVGSLYEQYF

j_call: TRBJ2-7
clone_size: NA
v_call: TRBV6-2/TRBV6-3
d_call: TRBD1
cdr3_nt: TGTGCCAGCAAAAGTTACGGGACAGGGACCTACGAGCAGTACTTC
cdr3_aa: CASKSYGTGTYEQYF

j_call: TRBJ1-4
clone_size: few
v_call: TRBV6-2/TRBV6-3
d_call: NA
cdr3_nt: TGTGCCAGCAGTCCGACATTCCATTCAACTAATGAAAAACTGTTTTTT
cdr3_aa: CASSPTFHSTNEKLFF

j_call: TRBJ1-1
clone_size: NA
v_call: TRBV2
d_call: TRBD1
cdr3_nt: TGTGCCACGGGACAGGACCTTTTTGAAGCTTTCTTT
cdr3_aa: CATGQDLFEAFF

j_call: TRBJ1-6
clone_size: few
v_call: TRBV27
d_call: NA
cdr3_nt: TGTGCCAGCACCGACCGACTATTTAATTCACCCCTCCACTTT
cdr3_aa: CASTDRLFNSPLHF

j_call: TRBJ2-7
clone_size: NA
v_call: TRBV7-2
d_call: NA
cdr3_nt: TGTGCCAGCAGCCTCAGGGGAGGGGCCATCTACGAGCAGTACTTC
cdr3_aa: CASSLRGGAIYEQYF

j_call: TRBJ2-3
clone_size: NA
v_call: TRBV2
d_call: NA
cdr3_nt: TGTGCCAGCAGTGAAACCCTCCAATTCCGCATAGATACGCGGTATTTT
cdr3_aa: CASSETLQFRIDTRYF